This is a list of T cell receptor beta chains from one sample in a study of graft-versus-host responses after intestinal transplantation. Their recognized antigens are unknown. Data came from immunoSEQ multiplex PCR; TCRdb stores just in-frame clones and leaves some out. The data hold fewer than 130,000 clones, with 90% to 95% observed a single time. The sample was unstimulated CD8+ T cells sorted from spleen or lymph node cells, taken before intestinal transplant. The receptors come from a human donor who received an intestinal transplant. Both conserved end residues are part of each CDR3. Each record gives: V gene, D gene, clone size, J gene, CDR3 protein, CDR3 DNA. The D gene is left open where the match is weak. Clone sizes are given selectively: once, few, many, or a class where the clone is expanded.

V: TRBV11-2
D: NA
size: few
J: TRBJ2-7
CDR3: CASSYTQGSNYEQYF
DNA: TGTGCCAGCAGCTATACTCAGGGGAGCAACTACGAGCAGTACTTC

V: TRBV27
D: NA
size: NA
J: TRBJ2-7
CDR3: CASSPSRDGAYEQYF
DNA: TGTGCCAGCAGTCCGAGCCGGGACGGAGCCTACGAGCAGTACTTC

V: TRBV29-1
D: TRBD1
size: NA
J: TRBJ1-1
CDR3: CSVGLDRVDTEAFF
DNA: TGCAGCGTTGGGCTGGACAGGGTAGACACTGAAGCTTTCTTT

V: TRBV5-1
D: TRBD2
size: NA
J: TRBJ2-5
CDR3: CASSLALRSGSETQYF
DNA: TGCGCCAGCAGCTTGGCCCTTCGTAGCGGGAGTGAGACCCAGTACTTC

V: TRBV2
D: TRBD2
size: NA
J: TRBJ2-1
CDR3: CASSASLAGANEQFF
DNA: TGTGCCAGCAGTGCATCATTAGCGGGAGCCAATGAGCAGTTCTTC

V: TRBV7-9
D: TRBD2
size: NA
J: TRBJ2-5
CDR3: CASSYAPGLEFETQYF
DNA: TGTGCCAGCAGCTATGCCCCGGGACTAGAGTTTGAGACCCAGTACTTC

V: TRBV4-1
D: TRBD1
size: NA
J: TRBJ2-1
CDR3: CASSQAPGQGANEQFF
DNA: TGCGCCAGCAGCCAAGCCCCGGGACAGGGGGCCAATGAGCAGTTCTTC

V: TRBV5-4
D: TRBD2
size: once
J: TRBJ2-1
CDR3: CASSFSLAGGANNEQFF
DNA: TGTGCCAGCAGCTTTTCTTTAGCGGGGGGGGCGAACAATGAGCAGTTCTTC

V: TRBV15
D: NA
size: NA
J: TRBJ1-3
CDR3: CATSRETVVSGNTIYF
DNA: TGTGCCACCAGCAGAGAGACCGTCGTCTCTGGAAACACCATATATTTT

V: TRBV7-2
D: NA
size: NA
J: TRBJ1-2
CDR3: CASSSFREINYGYTF
DNA: TGTGCCAGCAGCTCTTTCAGGGAGATCAACTATGGCTACACCTTC

V: TRBV18
D: TRBD1
size: NA
J: TRBJ2-6
CDR3: CASSRGWGQGHSGANVLTF
DNA: TGTGCCAGCTCGAGGGGTTGGGGACAGGGCCACTCTGGGGCCAACGTCCTGACTTTC

V: TRBV5-6
D: TRBD1
size: NA
J: TRBJ2-7
CDR3: CASGPGTGTYEQYF
DNA: TGTGCCAGCGGGCCCGGGACAGGGACCTACGAGCAGTACTTC

V: TRBV5-4
D: NA
size: NA
J: TRBJ2-1
CDR3: CASSLAPAGTRTYNEQFF
DNA: TGTGCCAGCAGCTTGGCTCCTGCGGGGACCAGAACCTACAATGAGCAGTTCTTC

V: TRBV5-1
D: TRBD2
size: NA
J: TRBJ2-5
CDR3: CASSLRGVAETQYF
DNA: TGCGCCAGCAGCTTGCGGGGGGTAGCGGAGACCCAGTACTTC

V: TRBV11-2
D: NA
size: NA
J: TRBJ1-4
CDR3: CASSFDTRQGGEKLFF
DNA: TGTGCCAGCAGCTTCGATACTCGGCAGGGTGGTGAAAAACTGTTTTTT

V: TRBV4-1
D: NA
size: NA
J: TRBJ1-1
CDR3: CASSQAQGNTEAFF
DNA: TGCGCCAGCAGCCAAGCCCAGGGGAACACTGAAGCTTTCTTT

V: TRBV5-1
D: NA
size: NA
J: TRBJ1-4
CDR3: CASSLEGAKTNEKLFF
DNA: TGCGCCAGCAGCTTGGAAGGGGCCAAAACTAATGAAAAACTGTTTTTT

V: TRBV7-9
D: TRBD1
size: NA
J: TRBJ1-2
CDR3: CASSPSWTGYNYGYTF
DNA: TGTGCCAGCAGCCCCTCGTGGACAGGGTATAACTATGGCTACACCTTC

V: TRBV7-3
D: TRBD1
size: NA
J: TRBJ1-2
CDR3: CASSPTPGQGFHYGYTF
DNA: TGTGCCAGCAGCCCCACCCCGGGACAGGGATTTCACTATGGCTACACCTTC

V: TRBV6-5
D: TRBD1
size: NA
J: TRBJ2-7
CDR3: CASSGTASYEQYF
DNA: TGTGCCAGCAGTGGGACAGCTAGCTACGAGCAGTACTTC

V: TRBV27
D: NA
size: NA
J: TRBJ2-5
CDR3: CASSLLGETQYF
DNA: TGTGCCAGCAGTTTATTGGGAGAGACCCAGTACTTC

V: TRBV14
D: NA
size: NA
J: TRBJ1-2
CDR3: CASSPGSHYGYTF
DNA: TGTGCCAGCAGCCCGGGGTCCCACTATGGCTACACCTTC

V: TRBV9
D: TRBD2
size: NA
J: TRBJ2-1
CDR3: CASSVWGGYNEQFF
DNA: TGTGCCAGCAGCGTCTGGGGGGGCTACAATGAGCAGTTCTTC

V: TRBV5-1
D: TRBD1
size: NA
J: TRBJ1-4
CDR3: CASSGRSGTGEKLFF
DNA: TGCGCCAGCAGCGGGAGGTCGGGGACAGGGGAAAAACTGTTTTTT

V: TRBV29-1
D: NA
size: NA
J: TRBJ2-5
CDR3: CSVEAATLETQYF
DNA: TGCAGCGTTGAAGCGGCGACATTAGAGACCCAGTACTTC

V: TRBV9
D: TRBD2
size: NA
J: TRBJ2-1
CDR3: CASSHPTGLADNEQFF
DNA: TGTGCCAGCAGTCACCCCACCGGACTAGCGGACAATGAGCAGTTCTTC

V: TRBV15
D: NA
size: once
J: TRBJ2-3
CDR3: CATLAPPTDTQYF
DNA: TGTGCCACCCTGGCCCCTCCCACAGATACGCAGTATTTT

V: TRBV28
D: TRBD2
size: NA
J: TRBJ2-5
CDR3: CASSFTASGSGHGETQYF
DNA: TGTGCCAGCAGTTTTACGGCTAGCGGGAGTGGTCATGGAGAGACCCAGTACTTC

V: TRBV7-3
D: TRBD2
size: NA
J: TRBJ2-1
CDR3: CASSSTGASGRAHEQFF
DNA: TGTGCCAGCAGCTCCACGGGAGCTAGCGGGAGGGCCCATGAGCAGTTCTTC

V: TRBV5-1
D: TRBD1
size: NA
J: TRBJ2-7
CDR3: CASSSPVTGTYEQYF
DNA: TGCGCCAGCAGCTCGCCGGTGACAGGGACCTACGAGCAGTACTTC

V: TRBV5-6
D: TRBD1
size: NA
J: TRBJ1-5
CDR3: CASSLNRRGRRRQPQHF
DNA: TGTGCCAGCAGCTTGAACCGGAGGGGGCGAAGGCGCCAGCCCCAGCATTTT

V: TRBV25-1
D: NA
size: NA
J: TRBJ1-5
CDR3: CAPTRRGRRDQPQHF
DNA: TGTGCCCCCACTAGGAGGGGCCGGCGGGATCAGCCCCAGCATTTT

V: TRBV20-1
D: NA
size: NA
J: TRBJ2-3
CDR3: CSARDRDTQYF
DNA: TGCAGTGCTAGAGACAGGGATACGCAGTATTTT

V: TRBV2
D: TRBD2
size: NA
J: TRBJ2-2
CDR3: CASIPFGLAENTGELFF
DNA: TGTGCCAGCATACCATTTGGACTAGCGGAGAACACCGGGGAGCTGTTTTTT

V: TRBV5-8
D: NA
size: NA
J: TRBJ1-5
CDR3: CASSTEGREDQPQHF
DNA: TGTGCCAGCAGCACCGAGGGCAGGGAGGATCAGCCCCAGCATTTT

V: TRBV4-1
D: NA
size: NA
J: TRBJ2-7
CDR3: CASSQDTPRPSYEQYF
DNA: TGCGCCAGCAGCCAAGATACGCCACGCCCCTCCTACGAGCAGTACTTC

V: TRBV20-1
D: NA
size: NA
J: TRBJ1-1
CDR3: CSAAIGEAFF
DNA: TGCAGTGCAGCTATCGGTGAAGCTTTCTTT

V: TRBV9
D: TRBD2
size: NA
J: TRBJ2-1
CDR3: CASSGRASGIYNEQFF
DNA: TGTGCCAGCAGCGGGAGGGCTAGCGGGATATACAATGAGCAGTTCTTC

V: TRBV27
D: TRBD1
size: NA
J: TRBJ2-5
CDR3: CASRPESDRVGETQYF
DNA: TGTGCCAGCAGACCGGAAAGCGACAGGGTAGGAGAGACCCAGTACTTC

V: TRBV7-3
D: NA
size: once
J: TRBJ2-1
CDR3: CASSFAGVSYNEQFF
DNA: TGTGCCAGCAGCTTCGCAGGTGTATCCTACAATGAGCAGTTCTTC

V: TRBV4-2
D: NA
size: NA
J: TRBJ2-1
CDR3: CASSQVTGISSYNEQFF
DNA: TGTGCCAGCAGCCAAGTAACAGGAATAAGCTCCTACAATGAGCAGTTCTTC

V: TRBV16
D: NA
size: NA
J: TRBJ2-1
CDR3: CASSQSSAARTNEQFF
DNA: TGTGCCAGCAGCCAATCGTCTGCGGCCCGGACCAATGAGCAGTTCTTC

V: TRBV6-1
D: NA
size: NA
J: TRBJ1-3
CDR3: CANYRVSGNTIYF
DNA: TGTGCCAACTACAGGGTCTCTGGAAACACCATATATTTT

V: TRBV13
D: NA
size: NA
J: TRBJ1-1
CDR3: CASSLGTLEAFF
DNA: TGTGCCAGCAGCTTAGGGACCTTGGAGGCTTTCTTT

V: TRBV7-7
D: TRBD1
size: NA
J: TRBJ2-7
CDR3: CASSPGTGAYEQYF
DNA: TGTGCTAGCAGTCCCGGGACAGGGGCCTACGAGCAGTACTTC

V: TRBV11-2
D: TRBD1
size: NA
J: TRBJ2-5
CDR3: CASSSLGQGLQETQYF
DNA: TGTGCCAGCAGCTCCTTAGGACAGGGGCTTCAAGAGACCCAGTACTTC

V: TRBV4-1
D: TRBD1
size: NA
J: TRBJ2-7
CDR3: CASSPPGGQPYEQYF
DNA: TGCGCCAGCAGCCCTCCTGGGGGACAGCCCTACGAGCAGTACTTC

V: TRBV11-3
D: TRBD2
size: NA
J: TRBJ2-4
CDR3: CASSFSGRDIQYF
DNA: TGTGCCAGCAGCTTTAGCGGGAGAGACATTCAGTACTTC

V: TRBV5-1
D: NA
size: NA
J: TRBJ2-7
CDR3: CASSLSWGESGEQYF
DNA: TGCGCCAGCAGCTTGTCCTGGGGGGAGAGCGGCGAGCAGTACTTC

V: TRBV5-6
D: NA
size: NA
J: TRBJ2-2
CDR3: CASSPGLGGELFF
DNA: TGTGCCAGCAGCCCGGGGCTCGGCGGGGAGCTGTTTTTT

V: TRBV4-1
D: TRBD2
size: NA
J: TRBJ2-1
CDR3: CASSQPLWSGGPNEQFF
DNA: TGCGCCAGCAGCCAGCCCTTATGGAGCGGGGGCCCAAATGAGCAGTTCTTC

V: TRBV6-5
D: NA
size: NA
J: TRBJ1-5
CDR3: CASSGDVDNQPQHF
DNA: TGTGCCAGCAGTGGGGACGTAGACAATCAGCCCCAGCATTTT

V: TRBV7-9
D: TRBD2
size: NA
J: TRBJ2-2
CDR3: CASSLTGRETGELFF
DNA: TGTGCCAGCAGCTTAACTGGGCGGGAGACCGGGGAGCTGTTTTTT

V: TRBV6-5
D: NA
size: NA
J: TRBJ2-2
CDR3: CASSYWGRNTGELFF
DNA: TGTGCCAGCAGTTACTGGGGCAGGAACACCGGGGAGCTGTTTTTT

V: TRBV9
D: NA
size: NA
J: TRBJ2-2
CDR3: CASRGAGELFF
DNA: TGTGCCAGCAGGGGGGCCGGGGAGCTGTTTTTT

V: TRBV6-6
D: NA
size: once
J: TRBJ2-7
CDR3: CASNLAASYEQYF
DNA: TGTGCCAGCAACTTAGCGGCCTCCTACGAGCAGTACTTC

V: TRBV19
D: NA
size: NA
J: TRBJ1-1
CDR3: CASSIWSTGAEAFF
DNA: TGTGCCAGTAGTATTTGGTCGACAGGAGCAGAAGCTTTCTTT

V: TRBV21-1
D: NA
size: NA
J: TRBJ1-1
CDR3: CASSKAKRGWTEAFF
DNA: TGTGCCAGCAGCAAAGCGAAGAGGGGTTGGACTGAAGCTTTCTTT

V: TRBV4-2
D: NA
size: once
J: TRBJ1-2
CDR3: CASSQDPGDWQGNYGYTF
DNA: TGTGCCAGCAGCCAAGATCCGGGGGACTGGCAAGGAAACTATGGCTACACCTTC

V: TRBV10-1
D: TRBD1
size: once
J: TRBJ2-3
CDR3: CATAKGDRSTDTQYF
DNA: TGCGCCACCGCTAAGGGGGACAGAAGCACAGATACGCAGTATTTT